A single sample is the source of the 10 T cell receptor beta chains below, sequenced in a study of blood T cell repertoires in COVID-19 (TCRdb year 2020). Libraries were prepared through the immunoSEQ multiplex PCR assay. Not all clones reach the TCRdb copy of this immuneACCESS table, which keeps in-frame sequences only. Checked studies attribute under half of the gap to unresolved V genes and leave the rest unexplained. Across this sample there are around 100,000 clones, with about nine tenths seen only once. The ten largest account for about 5.5% of the sample. The material sequenced was peripheral blood. Receptors were obtained from a man aged 50-60 years with acute or convalescent COVID-19.

The V and J genes are TRBV27 and TRBJ1-4, with a tentative D call TRBD1 (5 bases). The V and J ends lost 4 bases and 0 bases respectively, with 18 bases between them. Germline CDR1 MNHEY, CDR2 SMNVEV (reference sequence). The CDR3 totals 18 residues. For the CDR3, the DNA is TGTGCCAGCAGTTCGGGACTCCGGAGGTCGACAACTAATGAAAAACTGTTTTTT. Protein product: CASSSGLRRSTTNEKLFF.

The chain is built from TRBV9 and TRBJ2-2, with D unresolved. This CDR3 is 15 amino acids long. The germline gives CDR1 SGDLS, CDR2 YYNGEE. Trimming left V 0 bases short and J 0 bases short, with 6 bases between. The CDR3 region is CASSVVSANTGELFF. The CDR3 DNA reads as TGTGCCAGCAGCGTAGTCAGCGCGAACACCGGGGAGCTGTTTTTT.

The rearrangement joins TRBV6-5 to TRBJ2-7, with TRBD2 as a possible D gene (5 bases). Deletions cut 6 bases from V and 7 bases from J, with 16 bases between. The CDR3 loop spans 13 amino acids. CDR1 and CDR2 (germline): MNHEY, SVGAGI. DNA for the CDR3: TGTGCCAGCAGGGGCTCTAGCTCGGGGGAGCAGTACTTC. Protein product: CASRGSSSGEQYF.

J is TRBJ2-7 and V is TRBV20-1; D is unresolved. V lost 3 bases to trimming and J lost 3 bases, with 12 bases between them. CDR1 is DFQATT and CDR2 is SNEGSKA in the germline V gene (reference sequence). The CDR3 is 13 residues long. This CDR3 reads CSASGATHYEQYF. The CDR3 DNA follows: TGCAGTGCTAGTGGTGCAACACACTACGAGCAGTACTTC.

The sample holds a few counts of this clone. This chain connects TRBV10-3 to TRBJ2-2; tentatively, D is TRBD2 (5 bases). Trimming took off 2 bases at V and 5 bases at J, with 9 bases between the two ends. From germline, CDR1 is ENHRY and CDR2 SYGVKD. The CDR3 runs to 14 residues. The CDR3 region is CAISEKDSTGELFF. The DNA of the CDR3 is TGTGCCATCAGTGAGAAGGACTCGACCGGGGAGCTGTTTTTT.

The chain joins TRBV6-5 to TRBJ2-5, with 11 bases aligning to TRBD1. Per germline, CDR1 MNHEY and CDR2 SVGAGI. The CDR3 sequence is 15 residues long. Trimming took 8 bases from V and 3 from J; bases not matched to a gene: 8. CDR3 residues: CASARTGGAEETQYF. The CDR3 DNA reads as TGTGCCAGCGCCCGGACAGGGGGCGCAGAAGAGACCCAGTACTTC.

CDR3 sequence: CAWSARNRGIYGYTF. The CDR3 bases are TGTGCCTGGAGTGCCCGGAACAGGGGGATCTATGGCTACACCTTC. V is TRBV30 and J is TRBJ1-2, with 8 bases that match TRBD1. The trim removed 1 base at V and 4 bases at J, leaving 8 bases unmatched. This CDR3 spans 15 amino acids. Germline V lookup: CDR1 GTSNPN, CDR2 SVGIG (reference sequence).

This CDR3 reads CASSEVWQRAFF. DNA of the CDR3: TGTGCCAGCAGTGAAGTTTGGCAGCGGGCTTTCTTT. This chain connects TRBV6-1 to TRBJ1-1; no definite D call. This CDR3 contains 12 residues. Germline-derived CDR1 and CDR2 are MNHNS and SASEGT. V lost 1 base to trimming and J lost 11 bases, with 11 bases between them.

The chain uses TRBV20-1 and TRBJ1-1, with unresolved D. Germline CDR1 reads DFQATT; CDR2 reads SNEGSKA (reference sequence). Trimming took off 3 bases at V and 3 bases at J, with 8 bases between the two ends. The CDR3 is 12 amino acids. CDR3 sequence: CSASRLDTEAFF. In DNA, the CDR3 is TGCAGTGCTAGTCGACTCGACACTGAAGCTTTCTTT.

The chain employs TRBV30 and TRBJ1-2, with D possibly matching TRBD1 (6 bases). Deletions cut 0 bases from V and 4 bases from J, with 15 bases between. There are 15 residues in the CDR3. CDR1 is GTSNPN and CDR2 is SVGIG in the germline V gene (reference sequence). The CDR3 reads CAWSVRGGRGYGYTF. In nucleotides, the CDR3 is TGTGCCTGGAGTGTACGGGGGGGGCGCGGCTATGGCTACACCTTC.